These 2 T cell receptor beta chains share one sample of origin, sequenced in a study of blood T cell repertoires in COVID-19. Sequencing used immunoSEQ multiplex PCR; TCRdb keeps in-frame clones, though not all of them. Here the sample spans 150,000 to 200,000 clones, 70% to 90% being singletons. The sample taken for sequencing was peripheral blood. Source of these receptors: a man aged 55 to 70 with acute or convalescent COVID-19.

V gene TRBV6-5 combines with J gene TRBJ1-3, with D unresolved. The germline V and J ends were trimmed by 2 bases and 0 bases, with 8 bases remaining between them. The germline CDR1 and CDR2 sequences are MNHEY and SVGAGI. CDR3 length: 15 amino acids. In DNA, the CDR3 is TGTGCCAGCAGTTACCGACGGAGCTCTGGAAACACCATATATTTT. It encodes CASSYRRSSGNTIYF.

This sequence joins TRBV2 and TRBJ2-7; 8 bases agree with TRBD2. Germline values: CDR1 SNHLY, CDR2 FYNNEI. This CDR3 spans 14 amino acids. V lost 2 bases to trimming and J lost 2 bases; unmatched junction nucleotides: 2. The CDR3: CASSENSGTYEQYF. The CDR3 DNA sequence: TGTGCCAGCAGTGAAAATAGCGGGACCTACGAGCAGTACTTC.